The table lists the clone carrying this T cell receptor (beta chain) with many counts. The antigen remains undetermined. The data belong to a study of T cell repertoires in cytomegalovirus infection. About the research overall: Public signatures in TCR beta pointed to CMV infection and matching HLA type.

General study findings and limits: CMV-specific HLA-C-restricted TCR beta clonotypes dominated the ex vivo response. Cumulative public TCR beta family frequency identified carriers of CMV plus the relevant HLA.

Each CDR3 protein is one row after TCRdb ran MiXCR on the reads. Of fewer than 80,000 distinct CDR3 sequences in the sample, more than 3% are singletons; the top ten hold roughly 4.4%. The germline CDR1 and CDR2 sequences are SSHAT and FNYEAQ (reference sequence). CDR3 length: 15 amino acids. Trimming cost V 5 bases and J 4 bases; bases outside gene matches: 8. This receptor was obtained from a human donor in good health (CMV status not recorded). Some clones in this sample may be carry-over from other donors' samples. The gene calls are TRBV7-7 and TRBJ1-3; 7 positions agree with TRBD1. Material for sequencing was PBMCs. The CDR3 DNA reads as TGTGCCAGCAGCGCGGGGACAGACCTAGGAAACACCATATATTTT. Its protein is CASSAGTDLGNTIYF. The whole variable domain, filled in from reference TRBV7-7 and TRBJ1-3, reads GAGVSQSPRYKVTKRGQDVTLRCDPISSHATLYWYQQALGQGPEFLTYFNYEAQPDKSGLPSDRFSAERPEGSISTLTIQRTEQRDSAMYRCASSAGTDLGNTIYFGEGSWLTVV.